These T cell receptor beta chains were read from a single sample in a study of CD8 T cells in ankylosing spondylitis. TCRdb itself ran the 5' RACE reads through MiXCR, one entry per CDR3 protein. This sample yields 30,000 to 45,000 distinct CDR3 sequences, of which around an eighth are seen a single time; roughly 32% belongs to the top ten. The sequenced sample consisted of synovial fluid, either unsorted or a sorted T cell fraction (not recorded which). The receptors stem from a male donor with ankylosing spondylitis. Both conserved end residues are trimmed from each CDR3. D genes are given only for firm matches. Some rows have no size entry. The others give once, few or many, or a class for an expanded clone.

clone size: large; D gene: TRBD1; V gene: TRBV3-1; CDR3 protein: ASSQSGTGSMNTEAF
clone size: many; D gene: NA; V gene: TRBV7-6; CDR3 protein: ASSLSGVYTEAF
clone size: NA; D gene: NA; V gene: TRBV20-1; CDR3 protein: SARDLRVLDEQF
clone size: NA; D gene: NA; V gene: TRBV4-3; CDR3 protein: ASSQGGLGRNEQF
clone size: NA; D gene: NA; V gene: TRBV7-2; CDR3 protein: ASSGMAEETQY
clone size: NA; D gene: NA; V gene: TRBV5-1; CDR3 protein: ASTAARGYGYT
clone size: few; D gene: NA; V gene: TRBV7-9; CDR3 protein: ASSGPLAVSTDTQY
clone size: medium-sized; D gene: TRBD2; V gene: TRBV29-1; CDR3 protein: SVPITAGGPYNEQF
clone size: NA; D gene: NA; V gene: TRBV27; CDR3 protein: ASSLRGRSLETQY
clone size: NA; D gene: TRBD2; V gene: TRBV15; CDR3 protein: ATSPYRGVPNNEQF
clone size: NA; D gene: NA; V gene: TRBV21-1; CDR3 protein: ASYTIGQDSNQPQH
clone size: few; D gene: NA; V gene: TRBV19; CDR3 protein: ASSTRGNYEQY
clone size: NA; D gene: NA; V gene: TRBV20-1; CDR3 protein: SASQSFSYEQY
clone size: many; D gene: TRBD1; V gene: TRBV7-9; CDR3 protein: ASSLAHGTVTYEQY
clone size: NA; D gene: TRBD1; V gene: TRBV5-6; CDR3 protein: ASSPGGTGWRYGYT
clone size: few; D gene: TRBD2; V gene: TRBV6-4; CDR3 protein: ATPVARGRAGKNIQY